This TCR beta chain was sequenced for a study of T cell responses to AZD1222 COVID-19 vaccine. The V end lost 4 bases, the J end lost 0 bases, and 14 bases lay between the germline ends. Germline CDR1 reads SGHKS; CDR2 reads YYEKEE (reference sequence). The CDR3 has 16 amino acids. Details on this clone: Its antigen is not identified.

The data were produced by immunoSEQ multiplex PCR, yet TCRdb's version contains in-frame clones alone and is incomplete. The sample comprises more than 100,000 clones, 75% to 90% of which are singletons, and under 3% rests with the top ten. Study-level findings and limits: CD4 TCRs linked to vaccination spanned spike, dominating at 160-218 and 743-854. Only six or seven AZD1222 recipients tested seropositive at baseline. Most donors were white British and more were female, and clonal diversity was possibly underestimated.

The chain links TRBV5-5 to TRBJ2-1; no firm D call. The input for sequencing was peripheral blood, taken 28 days after the second AZD1222 dose. This receptor was identified in an adult who received the AZD1222 COVID-19 vaccine. The CDR3 coding sequence is TGTGCCAGCAGCCCTGTGGTTGATAGCTCCTACAATGAGCAGTTCTTC. Its protein product is CASSPVVDSSYNEQFF.